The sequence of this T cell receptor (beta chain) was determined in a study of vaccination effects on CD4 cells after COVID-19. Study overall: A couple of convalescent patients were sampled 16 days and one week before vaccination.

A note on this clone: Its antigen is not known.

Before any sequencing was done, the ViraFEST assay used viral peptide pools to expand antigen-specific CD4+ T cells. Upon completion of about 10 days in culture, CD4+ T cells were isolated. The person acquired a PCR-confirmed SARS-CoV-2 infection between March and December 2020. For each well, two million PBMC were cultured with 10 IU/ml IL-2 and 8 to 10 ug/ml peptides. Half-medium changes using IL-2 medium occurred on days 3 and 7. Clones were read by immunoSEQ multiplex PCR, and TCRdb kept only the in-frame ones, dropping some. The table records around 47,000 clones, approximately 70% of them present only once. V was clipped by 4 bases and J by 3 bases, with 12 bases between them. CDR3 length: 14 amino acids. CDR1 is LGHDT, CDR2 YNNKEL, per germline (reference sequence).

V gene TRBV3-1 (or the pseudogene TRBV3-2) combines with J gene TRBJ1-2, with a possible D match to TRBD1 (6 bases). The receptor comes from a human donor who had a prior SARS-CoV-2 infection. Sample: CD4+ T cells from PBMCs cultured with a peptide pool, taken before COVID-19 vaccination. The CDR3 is CASSPRRGYYGYTF. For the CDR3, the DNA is TGTGCCAGCAGCCCTCGCAGGGGTTACTATGGCTACACCTTC.